This entry lists 8 T cell receptor beta chains sequenced from one sample in a study of early T cells in non-severe SARS-CoV-2 infection. TCRdb re-called the 5' RACE reads with MiXCR, one entry per CDR3 protein. This table has some 63,000 distinct CDR3 sequences, 10% to 15% appearing once. Sequencing used whole blood. All receptors derive from an adult who was a healthcare worker with PCR-confirmed SARS-CoV-2 infection or an uninfected control (not recorded which).

The chain links TRBV14 to TRBJ2-7; 10 bases map to TRBD2. The germline V gene encodes CDR1 SGHDN and CDR2 FVKESK. V shed 2 bases and J 3 bases; nucleotides not matched to a gene: 7. CDR3 length: 16 amino acids. In DNA, the CDR3 is TGTGCCAGCAGCCAATGGGTGGGACTAGCGATCTACGAGCAGTACTTC. It encodes CASSQWVGLAIYEQYF.

The J gene is TRBJ1-2, the V gene TRBV7-6; maybe TRBD1 (6 bases). Trimming cost V 5 bases and J 5 bases, with 9 bases left between them. The CDR3 runs to 12 residues. Germline assignment: CDR1 SGHVS and CDR2 FNYEAQ. As DNA, the CDR3 is TGTGCCAGCAGCAAGACAGGATATGGCTACACCTTC. Translated: CASSKTGYGYTF.

This clonotype was seen ten or more times. The gene calls are TRBV4-2 and TRBJ2-2, with 13 bases matching TRBD2. Germline V gene data show CDR1 as LGHNA and CDR2 as YNFKEQ. This CDR3 comprises 19 residues. V trimming: 4 bases; J trimming: 5 bases; junction bases outside the gene matches: 13. The CDR3 region is CASSLRTSGGRLFTGELFF. As DNA, the CDR3 is TGTGCCAGCAGCCTAAGGACTAGCGGGGGACGCCTATTTACCGGGGAGCTGTTTTTT.

This clonotype was recorded a few times. J is TRBJ2-1 and V is TRBV6-2 or TRBV6-3; a possible D gene is TRBD2 (6 bases). V dropped 5 bases and J dropped 6 bases, with 17 bases sitting between them. Germline lookup yields CDR1 MNHEY and CDR2 SVGEGT. There are 15 residues in the CDR3. The CDR3 nucleotides are TGTGCCAGCAGTCTACCTAGCGAACGTTTCAATGAGCAGTTCTTC. This encodes CASSLPSERFNEQFF.

In its sample, this clonotype was seen a few times. The chain is built from TRBV25-1 and TRBJ1-4, with D unresolved. The CDR3 has 12 residues. In germline, CDR1 is MGHDK, CDR2 SYGVNS. Trimming cost V 9 bases and J 8 bases, with 13 bases left between them. CDR3 sequence reads: CASTPGEEKLFF. In DNA, the CDR3 is TGTGCCAGTACTCCGGGTGAGGAAAAACTGTTTTTT. Supplemented by reference TRBV25-1 and TRBJ1-4, the full variable domain reads EADIYQTPRYLVIGTGKKITLECSQTMGHDKMYWYQQDPGMELHLIHYSYGVNSTEKGDLSSESTVSRIRTEHFPLTLESARPSHTSQYLCASTPGEEKLFFGSGTQLSVL.

The CDR3: CASSLDREVETQYF. CDR3 in DNA: TGTGCCAGCAGCTTGGACAGGGAAGTAGAGACCCAGTACTTC. The V call is TRBV7-2, the J call TRBJ2-5, with 8 bases matching TRBD1. This CDR3 has 14 residues. The germline V gene encodes CDR1 SGHTA and CDR2 FQGNSA. V lost 3 bases and J lost 4; bases outside the gene matches: 4. Full variable domain (outside the CDR3, taken from reference TRBV7-2 and TRBJ2-5): GAGVSQSPSNKVTEKGKDVELRCDPISGHTALYWYRQSLGQGLEFLIYFQGNSAPDKSGLPSDRFSAERTGGSVSTLTIQRTQQEDSAVYLCASSLDREVETQYFGPGTRLLVL.

The rearrangement uses TRBV2 and TRBJ2-1; TRBD2 matches 8 bases. The germline gives CDR1 SNHLY, CDR2 FYNNEI. The CDR3 is 15 amino acids. After removal of 1 base from V and 2 bases from J, the junction contained 1 base not matched to a gene. CDR3 loop: CASSEGRGAYNEQFF. The CDR3 bases are TGTGCCAGCAGTGAAGGGCGGGGGGCCTACAATGAGCAGTTCTTC.

This chain joins TRBV16 and TRBJ2-3, with 8 positions matching TRBD2. Germline loops: CDR1 KGHSY, CDR2 FQNENV. The CDR3 contains 14 residues. After removal of 8 bases from V and 2 bases from J, the junction contained 6 bases not matched to a gene. The CDR3 reads CASLRGLVTDTQYF. CDR3 in DNA: TGTGCCAGCCTACGGGGACTAGTCACAGATACGCAGTATTTT.